One sample yielded the 12 T cell receptor beta chains listed below, sequenced in a study of graft-versus-host responses after intestinal transplantation. Repertoires were generated with immunoSEQ multiplex PCR, while TCRdb's copy carries only in-frame clones and drops some. This table holds tens of thousands of clones, around 93% found once. No antigens are known for them. The sample consisted of unstimulated CD4+ T cells sorted from spleen or lymph node cells, taken before transplant. The source is a human donor who was the organ donor for an intestinal transplant.

The genes are TRBV11-2 and TRBJ2-1, with 8 positions matching TRBD1. Looked up from germline, CDR1 is SGHAT and CDR2 is FQNNGV. With V trimmed by 3 bases and J by 9 bases, 7 bases remained unmatched. CDR3 size: 14 residues. The CDR3 DNA reads as TGTGCCAGCAGCTTCCGGGACAGGTCGGGTGAGCAGTTCTTC. It yields the protein CASSFRDRSGEQFF.

The count of this clone is one. V is TRBV25-1 and J is TRBJ2-3; possibly TRBD1 for D (5 bases). The V gene's germline CDR1 is MGHDK and CDR2 SYGVNS. There are 15 residues in the CDR3. The germline V and J ends were trimmed by 2 bases and 2 bases, with 11 bases remaining between them. CDR3 sequence (DNA): TGTGCCAGCAGTGAAGGCGACAGAAACACAGATACGCAGTATTTT. It specifies CASSEGDRNTDTQYF.

This chain uses TRBV18 with TRBJ2-7; D unclear. CDR1 KGHSH and CDR2 LQKENI come from the germline V gene. The germline V and J ends were trimmed by 5 bases and 1 base, with 9 bases remaining between them. This CDR3 has 13 residues. The CDR3 region is CASSTDGSYEQYF. The DNA for the CDR3 is TGTGCCAGCTCAACAGACGGGTCCTACGAGCAGTACTTC.

The V gene is TRBV7-2, the J gene TRBJ1-6; no clear D gene. Trimming took 7 bases from V and 7 from J, leaving 8 bases between them. The length of the CDR3 is 12 residues. The V gene's germline CDR1 is SGHTA and CDR2 FQGNSA. In DNA form, the CDR3 reads TGTGCCAGCACCTTGCAGAATTCACCCCTCCACTTT. Amino acid sequence: CASTLQNSPLHF.

V is TRBV14 and J is TRBJ1-1; TRBD1 might be the D (6 bases). The CDR3 spans 15 residues. Germline lookup yields CDR1 SGHDN and CDR2 FVKESK. Trimming left V 4 bases short and J 1 base short, with 13 bases between. CDR3 sequence reads: CASSLGGHPNTEAFF. CDR3 coding DNA: TGTGCCAGCAGCCTCGGGGGACACCCGAACACTGAAGCTTTCTTT.

The chain joins TRBV6-5 to TRBJ2-7; TRBD1 matches 8 bases. The length of the CDR3 is 15 residues. The germline gives CDR1 MNHEY, CDR2 SVGAGI. The V segment lost 2 bases and the J segment 4 bases; nucleotides outside the gene matches: 7. CDR3: CASSYRQGSLYEQYF. The CDR3 DNA is TGTGCCAGCAGTTACCGACAGGGGTCACTGTACGAGCAGTACTTC.

The chain carries TRBV7-6 and TRBJ1-6; possibly TRBD1 for D (5 bases). The CDR3 extends over 21 amino acids. Germline V gives CDR1 SGHVS, CDR2 FNYEAQ. With 5 bases removed from V and 0 bases from J, the gap between germline ends came to 26 bases. CDR3 sequence: CASSALPGLTLGSSYNSPLHF. DNA of the CDR3: TGTGCCAGCAGCGCCCTCCCGGGACTCACATTGGGGAGCTCCTATAATTCACCCCTCCACTTT.

This clone was counted a few times. This chain links TRBV6-5 with TRBJ1-1; 8 bases are shared with TRBD1. The junction had 0 bases not matched to a gene; V was cut back by 2 bases and J by 1 base. CDR1 and CDR2 from the germline V gene are MNHEY and SVGAGI. CDR3 length: 14 amino acids. CDR3 region: CASSYGTGNTEAFF. The CDR3 region has the DNA TGTGCCAGCAGTTACGGGACAGGGAACACTGAAGCTTTCTTT.

The chain couples TRBV27 to TRBJ1-5; D unresolved. Germline CDR1 and CDR2: MNHEY and SMNVEV (reference sequence). The CDR3 loop spans 13 amino acids. The V gene lost 0 bases and the J gene lost 9 bases, with 9 bases spanning the gap. In nucleotides, the CDR3 is TGTGCCAGCAGTTTATCCCTTGGGTGGCCCCAGCATTTT. This translates into CASSLSLGWPQHF.

The chain carries TRBV5-1 and TRBJ1-3; D uncertain. V was cut by 4 bases and J by 2 bases, with 7 bases left in between. CDR3 size: 13 residues. The germline V gene has CDR1 SGHRS and CDR2 YFSETQ. The DNA for the CDR3 is TGCGCCAGCAGCGGTGGCACTGGAAACACCATATATTTT. Protein: CASSGGTGNTIYF.

The J gene is TRBJ1-1, the V gene TRBV7-9; TRBD1 matches 8 bases. Germline V CDR1 and CDR2: SEHNR, FQNEAQ (reference sequence). V was clipped by 5 bases and J by 8 bases; unmatched bases: 7. The CDR3 has 13 amino acids. Here the CDR3 reads CASSLTGDREAFF. For the CDR3, the DNA is TGTGCCAGCAGCCTCACGGGGGACAGGGAAGCTTTCTTT.

V and J are TRBV6-5 and TRBJ2-3; 7 bases fit TRBD1. This CDR3 has 14 residues. Per the germline V gene, CDR1 is MNHEY and CDR2 is SVGAGI. V shed 2 bases, J shed 1 base, and the junction held 0 bases outside the gene matches. Written as DNA, the CDR3 is TGTGCCAGCAGTTACGGACAGGGCACAGATACGCAGTATTTT. This codes for CASSYGQGTDTQYF.